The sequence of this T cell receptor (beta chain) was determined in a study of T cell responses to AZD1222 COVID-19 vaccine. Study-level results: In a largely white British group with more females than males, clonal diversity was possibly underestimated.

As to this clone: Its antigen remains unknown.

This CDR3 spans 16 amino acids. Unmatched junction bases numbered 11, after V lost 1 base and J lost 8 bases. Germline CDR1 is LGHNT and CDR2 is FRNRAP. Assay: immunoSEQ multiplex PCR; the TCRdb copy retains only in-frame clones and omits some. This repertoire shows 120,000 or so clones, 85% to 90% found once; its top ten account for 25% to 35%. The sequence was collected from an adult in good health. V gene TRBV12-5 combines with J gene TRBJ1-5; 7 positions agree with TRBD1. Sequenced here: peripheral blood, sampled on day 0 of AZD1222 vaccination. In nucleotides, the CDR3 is TGTGCTAGTGGTTTGGCATATGACAGGGCCCGCAAGCCCCAGCATTTT. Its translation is CASGLAYDRARKPQHF.